These 18 T cell receptor beta chains share one sample of origin, sequenced in a study of blood T cell repertoires in COVID-19. Sequencing was performed with immunoSEQ multiplex PCR; in TCRdb, only in-frame clones are kept and a portion is missing. The sample has tens of thousands of clones, 88% seen once. Sequencing was done on a sample of peripheral blood. All receptors derive from a woman aged 65 to 85 with active COVID-19.

This chain links TRBV7-3 with TRBJ2-1, with TRBD2 matching over 10 bases. The germline CDR1 and CDR2 sequences are SGHTA and FQGTGA. CDR3 length equals 15 residues. The V and J ends lost 1 base and 5 bases, in that order; junction bases with no gene match: 2. CDR3 residues: CASSLIAGGDNEQFF. CDR3 DNA: TGTGCCAGCAGCTTAATAGCGGGGGGAGACAATGAGCAGTTCTTC.

The chain uses TRBV28 and TRBJ2-7; tentative D call: TRBD2 (7 bases). Germline V CDR1 and CDR2: MDHEN, SYDVKM. The CDR3 loop spans 18 amino acids. The V and J ends lost 3 bases and 0 bases respectively, with 21 bases between them. The CDR3 coding sequence is TGTGCCAGCAGTTTTAATTTTTTGGGGGGGCTGAGCTCCTACGAGCAGTACTTC. Protein: CASSFNFLGGLSSYEQYF.

The rearrangement joins TRBV27 to TRBJ2-3; TRBD2 aligns across 8 bases. Germline assignment: CDR1 MNHEY and CDR2 SMNVEV (reference sequence). The J segment lost 3 bases and the V segment lost 2 bases, leaving 10 bases of the junction unmatched. The CDR3 extends over 17 amino acids. CDR3 DNA sequence: TGTGCCAGCAGTTTACCCCCCCGGGGGGGCCGGACAGATACGCAGTATTTT. Amino acids: CASSLPPRGGRTDTQYF.

This clone has just one count. CDR3 bases: TGCAGTGCTAGTAGACAGGGGGCAACAGATACGCAGTATTTT. It yields the protein CSASRQGATDTQYF. The chain employs TRBV20-1 and TRBJ2-3; 10 bases line up with TRBD1. Germline CDR1 and CDR2: DFQATT and SNEGSKA (reference sequence). CDR3 length: 14 amino acids. The ends lost 3 bases at V and 3 bases at J; junction bases unmatched: 3.

The V and J genes are TRBV18 and TRBJ2-7, with TRBD1 identical over 11 bases. Trimming removed 6 bases from V and 6 bases from J; junction bases left unmatched: 7. Germline-derived CDR1 and CDR2 are KGHSH and LQKENI. This CDR3 region has 14 residues. The CDR3 nucleotides are TGTGCCAGCTCCCCAGGACAGGGGGCCTCCGAGCAGTACTTC. It codes for CASSPGQGASEQYF.

The chain recombines TRBV7-8 with TRBJ2-3; 8 bases align to TRBD2. Germline-derived CDR1 and CDR2 are SGHVS and FQNEAQ. CDR3 length equals 16 residues. J gave up 2 bases and V 5 bases, and 9 bases lay outside the gene matches. In nucleotides, the CDR3 is TGTGCCAGCAGCCCCGAGGGGCGGGGGGTCACAGATACGCAGTATTTT. Protein product: CASSPEGRGVTDTQYF.

The chain recombines TRBV28 with TRBJ1-5; maybe TRBD1 (6 bases). V was trimmed by 5 bases and J by 9 bases, leaving 26 bases between them. CDR1 and CDR2 (germline): MDHEN, SYDVKM. This CDR3 is built from 17 residues. CDR3: CASSPKVAGQRRRPQHF. DNA for the CDR3: TGTGCCAGCAGTCCTAAAGTCGCCGGACAGCGGAGACGGCCCCAGCATTTT.

This sequence joins TRBV2 and TRBJ1-4; 8 bases align to TRBD1. The CDR3 has 14 residues. The V and J ends lost 6 bases and 7 bases, in that order; junction bases with no gene match: 7. The germline V gene has CDR1 SNHLY and CDR2 FYNNEI. This CDR3 reads CASRSRGQAEKLFF. The DNA of the CDR3 is TGTGCCAGCAGGTCCAGGGGGCAAGCTGAAAAACTGTTTTTT.

This chain uses TRBV7-2 with TRBJ2-5, with TRBD2 matching over 8 bases. The V gene end was trimmed by 7 bases and the J gene end by 1 base; junction bases not matched to a gene: 11. Looked up from germline, CDR1 is SGHTA and CDR2 is FQGNSA. The CDR3 sequence is 16 residues long. The CDR3 nucleotides are TGTGCCAGCACCGTCTATAGCGGGACCGTCCAAGAGACCCAGTACTTC. It yields the protein CASTVYSGTVQETQYF. The full variable domain, completed using reference TRBV7-2 and TRBJ2-5, is GAGVSQSPSNKVTEKGKDVELRCDPISGHTALYWYRQSLGQGLEFLIYFQGNSAPDKSGLPSDRFSAERTGGSVSTLTIQRTQQEDSAVYLCASTVYSGTVQETQYFGPGTRLLVL.

This chain links TRBV2 with TRBJ2-3; unclear D gene. CDR3 length equals 11 residues. Per the germline V gene, CDR1 is SNHLY and CDR2 is FYNNEI. V lost 6 bases and J 5 bases, leaving 6 bases between the germline ends. CDR3 nucleotides: TGTGCCAGCAGCTATGGAGATACGCAGTATTTT. Its translation is CASSYGDTQYF.

This rearrangement joins TRBV5-1 to TRBJ2-5, with D perhaps TRBD1 (6 bases). CDR1 is SGHRS and CDR2 is YFSETQ in the germline V gene. The germline V and J ends were trimmed by 2 bases and 4 bases, with 21 bases remaining between them. The length of the CDR3 is 17 residues. CDR3 loop: CASSFDLPYRVPETQYF. The DNA of the CDR3 is TGCGCCAGCAGCTTTGATCTACCATACAGGGTCCCAGAGACCCAGTACTTC.

V gene TRBV11-3 combines with J gene TRBJ2-3; possible D gene TRBD2, 7 bases. CDR1 SGHNT and CDR2 YENEEA come from the germline V gene. The CDR3 is 15 residues long. With 2 bases removed from V and 6 bases from J, the gap between germline ends came to 15 bases. CDR3 DNA: TGTGCCAGCAGCTTATTCGGGGGGCCGTATGATACGCAGTATTTT. It yields the protein CASSLFGGPYDTQYF.

The chain links TRBV24-1 to TRBJ2-3; no clear D. V lost 3 bases to trimming and J lost 5 bases, with 8 bases between them. Germline V gene sequence: CDR1 KGHDR, CDR2 SFDVKD. The CDR3 has 13 residues. For the CDR3, the DNA is TGTGCCACCAGTGATCCAAGCGTAGATACGCAGTATTTT. Translation gives CATSDPSVDTQYF.

The chain has TRBV29-1 and TRBJ1-4, with 7 bases lining up with TRBD1. Germline values: CDR1 SQVTM, CDR2 ANQGSEA. The J segment lost 3 bases and the V segment lost 7 bases, leaving 8 bases of the junction unmatched. The CDR3 is 14 amino acids. This CDR3 reads CSAVGGQSNEKLFF. CDR3 coding DNA: TGCAGCGCTGTGGGGGGACAGTCTAATGAAAAACTGTTTTTT.

The chain combines TRBV3-1 (or the pseudogene TRBV3-2) with TRBJ2-7; 9 bases line up with TRBD2. The V gene's germline CDR1 is LGHDT and CDR2 YNNKEL (reference sequence). V gave up 4 bases and J gave up 2 bases; unmatched junction bases: 3. The CDR3 is made up of 14 amino acids. The CDR3, as DNA: TGTGCCAGCAGCCCGAGCGGGGGGACCTACGAGCAGTACTTC. Encoded protein: CASSPSGGTYEQYF.

V and J are TRBV29-1 and TRBJ1-1, with D unresolved. Trimming pared 6 bases from V and 4 bases from J, leaving 9 bases between. Germline V lookup: CDR1 SQVTM, CDR2 ANQGSEA. The CDR3 has 11 amino acids. The CDR3: CSVQLSTEAFF. The CDR3 DNA reads TGCAGCGTCCAACTGTCCACTGAAGCTTTCTTT.

The chain employs TRBV4-1 and TRBJ2-3; tentatively, D is TRBD1 (6 bases). The V end lost 4 bases, the J end lost 1 base, and 15 bases lay between the germline ends. Germline V gene data show CDR1 as MGHRA and CDR2 as YSYEKL. The CDR3 is 16 residues long. CDR3 protein: CASSRLEGVGTDTQYF. The DNA for the CDR3 is TGCGCCAGCAGCCGCCTAGAGGGGGTTGGCACAGATACGCAGTATTTT.

The chain joins TRBV4-1 to TRBJ2-1; 11 bases match TRBD2. This CDR3 has 14 amino acids. From germline, CDR1 is MGHRA and CDR2 YSYEKL. The trim removed 6 bases at V and 4 bases at J, leaving 2 bases unmatched. The CDR3, as DNA: TGCGCCAGCAGATGGACTAGCGGGTACAATGAGCAGTTCTTC. This gives the protein CASRWTSGYNEQFF.